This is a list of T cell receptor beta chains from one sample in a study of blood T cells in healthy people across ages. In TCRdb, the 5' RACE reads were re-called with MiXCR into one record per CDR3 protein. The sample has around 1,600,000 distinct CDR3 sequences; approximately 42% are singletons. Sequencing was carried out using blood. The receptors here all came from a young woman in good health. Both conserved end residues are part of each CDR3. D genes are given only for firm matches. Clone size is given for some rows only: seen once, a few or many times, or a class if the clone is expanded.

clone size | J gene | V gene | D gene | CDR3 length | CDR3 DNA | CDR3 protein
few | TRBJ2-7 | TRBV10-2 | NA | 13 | TGCGCCAGCAGTGAGGGACCCCCGCCCGAGCAGTACTTC | CASSEGPPPEQYF
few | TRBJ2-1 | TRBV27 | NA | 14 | TGTGCCAGCAGTCTATCGGGGACTCACAATGAGCAGTTCTTC | CASSLSGTHNEQFF
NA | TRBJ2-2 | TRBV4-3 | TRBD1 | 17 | TGCGCCAGCAGCCGAGATCCCGGGACAGGGAAGACCGGGGAGCTGTTTTTT | CASSRDPGTGKTGELFF
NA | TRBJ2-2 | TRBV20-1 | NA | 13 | TGCAGTGCTAGTTCCACATGGGCCGGGGAGCTGTTTTTT | CSASSTWAGELFF
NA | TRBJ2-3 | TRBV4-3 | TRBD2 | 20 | TGCGCCAGCAGCCGGTCCGGGACTAGCGGGCATAAGGTCGTGACAGATACGCAGTATTTT | CASSRSGTSGHKVVTDTQYF
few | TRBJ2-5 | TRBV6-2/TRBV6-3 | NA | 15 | TGTGCCAGCAGTTCCAGGCTCGGGGGTCGAGAGACCCAGTACTTC | CASSSRLGGRETQYF
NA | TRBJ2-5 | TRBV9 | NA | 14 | TGTGCCAGCAGCACCGGGGCTACCCAAGAGACCCAGTACTTC | CASSTGATQETQYF
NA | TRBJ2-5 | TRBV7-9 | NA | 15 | TGTGCCAGCAGCCAGATCGGAAGGGAAGCAGAGACCCAGTACTTC | CASSQIGREAETQYF
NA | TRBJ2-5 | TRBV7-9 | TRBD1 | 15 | TGTGCCAGCAGCTTAGTGGGACAGGGGAAGGAGACCCAGTACTTC | CASSLVGQGKETQYF
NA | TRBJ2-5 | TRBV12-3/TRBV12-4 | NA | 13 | TGTGCCAGCAGTCGAAGGGACTCCGAGACCCAGTACTTC | CASSRRDSETQYF
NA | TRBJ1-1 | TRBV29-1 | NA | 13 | TGCAGCGTTGAAGGGACATTCCGACTTGAAGCTTTCTTT | CSVEGTFRLEAFF
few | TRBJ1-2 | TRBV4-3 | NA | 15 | TGCGCCAGCAGCCAAGATCAGCTGTATCCGTCTGGCTACACCTTC | CASSQDQLYPSGYTF
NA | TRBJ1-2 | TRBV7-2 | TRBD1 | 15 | TGTGCCAGCAGCTTAAAAGGGGGCGCTTCGGCTGGCTACACCTTC | CASSLKGGASAGYTF
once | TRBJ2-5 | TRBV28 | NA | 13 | TGTGCCAGCAGTTCCGTGCAGGAAGAGACCCAGTACTTC | CASSSVQEETQYF